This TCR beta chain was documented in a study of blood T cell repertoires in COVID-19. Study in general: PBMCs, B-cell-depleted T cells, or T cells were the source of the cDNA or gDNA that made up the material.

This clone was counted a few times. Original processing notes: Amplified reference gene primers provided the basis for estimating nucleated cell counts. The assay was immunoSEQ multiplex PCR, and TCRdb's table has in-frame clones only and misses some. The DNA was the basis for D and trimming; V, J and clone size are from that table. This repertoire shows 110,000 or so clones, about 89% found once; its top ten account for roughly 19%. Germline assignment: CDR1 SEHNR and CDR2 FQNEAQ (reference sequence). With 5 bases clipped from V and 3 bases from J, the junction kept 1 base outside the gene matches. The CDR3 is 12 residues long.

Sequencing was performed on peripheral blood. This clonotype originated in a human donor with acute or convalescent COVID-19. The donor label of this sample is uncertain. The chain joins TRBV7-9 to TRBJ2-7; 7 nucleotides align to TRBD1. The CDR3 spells CASSRTGYEQYF. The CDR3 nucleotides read TGTGCCAGCAGCCGGACAGGCTACGAGCAGTACTTC.